These 2 T cell receptor beta chains were all obtained from the same sample, sequenced in a study of blood T cell repertoires in COVID-19. Clones were sequenced by immunoSEQ multiplex PCR, and TCRdb holds only the in-frame ones, with some missing. The data show 46,000 or so clones, with 90% seen just once and around 20% held by the top ten. Sequencing was performed on peripheral blood. Receptors originate from a man between 65 and 85 years old with active COVID-19.

The V gene is TRBV7-2, the J gene TRBJ2-7; 9 nucleotides line up with TRBD1. The trim removed 6 bases at V and 2 bases at J, leaving 8 bases unmatched. CDR1 is SGHTA, CDR2 FQGNSA, per germline. The CDR3 is 15 residues long. The CDR3 reads CASSGSRDRAYEQYF. The CDR3 DNA reads TGTGCCAGCAGTGGGAGCCGGGACAGGGCCTACGAGCAGTACTTC. Together with reference TRBV7-2 and TRBJ2-7, the CDR3 gives the full variable domain: GAGVSQSPSNKVTEKGKDVELRCDPISGHTALYWYRQSLGQGLEFLIYFQGNSAPDKSGLPSDRFSAERTGGSVSTLTIQRTQQEDSAVYLCASSGSRDRAYEQYFGPGTRLTVT.

The CDR3 sequence is CASSLPGLNTGELFF. CDR3 nucleotides: TGTGCCAGCAGTCTACCGGGACTTAACACCGGGGAGCTGTTTTTT. The genes are TRBV28 and TRBJ2-2, with a possible D match to TRBD2 (6 bases). V dropped 5 bases and J dropped 2 bases, with 12 bases sitting between them. CDR1 is MDHEN and CDR2 is SYDVKM in the germline V gene. The CDR3 spans 15 residues. The whole variable domain, remainder taken from reference TRBV28 and TRBJ2-2, is DVKVTQSSRYLVKRTGEKVFLECVQDMDHENMFWYRQDPGLGLRLIYFSYDVKMKEKGDIPEGYSVSREKKERFSLILESASTNQTSMYLCASSLPGLNTGELFFGEGSRLTVL.